Sequencing of this T cell receptor (beta chain) was carried out in a study of blood T cells in healthy people across ages. The draw of peripheral blood yielded around 9.6 milliliters from each donor. A second PCR of about 7 to 11 cycles used a sample-barcoded 5' primer and a J-beta primer mix. Each sample provided no less than 2.5 million CDR3-containing paired-end reads. TCRdb re-derived calls from the 5' RACE reads in MiXCR, one entry per CDR3 protein. This table has hundreds of thousands of distinct CDR3 sequences, 56% appearing once. In regard to this clonotype: Antigen unknown.

Notes on the study in general: Significant beta diversity loss was already apparent by age approximately 36, declining roughly linearly. The study could not conclusively compare naive and antigen-experienced cells, given its unsorted PBMCs.

Germline values: CDR1 GTSNPN, CDR2 SVGIG (reference sequence). CDR3 length: 13 amino acids. V was clipped by 2 bases and J by 3 bases, with 10 bases between them. This TCR derives from a man in his forties in good health. The source material was blood. The chain has TRBV30 and TRBJ1-2; D remains ambiguous. DNA of the CDR3: TGTGCCTGGAGTTCTTCTACCGACTATGGCTACACCTTC. Encoded protein: CAWSSSTDYGYTF. The whole variable domain, filled in from reference TRBV30 and TRBJ1-2, reads SQTIHQWPATLVQPVGSPLSLECTVEGTSNPNLYWYRQAAGRGLQLLFYSVGIGQISSEVPQNLSASRPQDRQFILSSKKLLLSDSGFYLCAWSSSTDYGYTFGSGTRLTVV.